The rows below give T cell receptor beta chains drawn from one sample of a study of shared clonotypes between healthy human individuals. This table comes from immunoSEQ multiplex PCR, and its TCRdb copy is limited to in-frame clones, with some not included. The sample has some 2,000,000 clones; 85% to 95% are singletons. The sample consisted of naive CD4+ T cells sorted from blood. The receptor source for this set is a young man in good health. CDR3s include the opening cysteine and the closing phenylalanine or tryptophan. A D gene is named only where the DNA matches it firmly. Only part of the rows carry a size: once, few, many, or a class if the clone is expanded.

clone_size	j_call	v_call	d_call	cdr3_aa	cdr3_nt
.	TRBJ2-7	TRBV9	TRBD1	CASSVVQGVTYEQYF	TGTGCCAGCAGCGTAGTACAGGGGGTGACCTACGAGCAGTACTTC
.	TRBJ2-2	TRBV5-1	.	CASSGPSGELFF	TGCGCCAGCAGCGGCCCGTCCGGGGAGCTGTTTTTT
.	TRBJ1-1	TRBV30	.	CAWRFNTEAFF	TGTGCCTGGAGGTTCAACACTGAAGCTTTCTTT
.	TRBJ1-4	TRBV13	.	CASSGFPRGEKLFF	TGTGCCAGCAGCGGATTCCCTCGGGGAGAAAAACTGTTTTTT
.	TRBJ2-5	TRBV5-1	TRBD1	CASSLEGAGKQETQYF	TGCGCCAGCAGCTTGGAGGGGGCCGGGAAACAAGAGACCCAGTACTTC
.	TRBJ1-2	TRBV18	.	CASSSGTYGYTF	TGTGCCAGCTCATCCGGGACATATGGCTACACCTTC
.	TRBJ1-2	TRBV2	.	CASSEGIGSNYGYTF	TGTGCCAGCAGTGAAGGAATAGGGAGTAACTATGGCTACACCTTC
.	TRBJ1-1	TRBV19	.	CASKLGGGINTEAFF	TGTGCCAGTAAACTCGGGGGAGGGATTAACACTGAAGCTTTCTTT
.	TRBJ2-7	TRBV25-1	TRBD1	CASSESKPGQGMYEQYF	TGTGCCAGCAGTGAAAGCAAGCCGGGACAGGGGATGTACGAGCAGTACTTC
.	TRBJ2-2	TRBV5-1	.	CASSLDSVGGELFF	TGCGCCAGCAGTTTGGATTCAGTGGGAGGGGAGCTGTTTTTT
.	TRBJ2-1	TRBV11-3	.	CASSLASVSNEQFF	TGTGCCAGCAGCTTAGCATCGGTTTCCAATGAGCAGTTCTTC
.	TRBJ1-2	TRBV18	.	CASSPSRVTNYGYTF	TGTGCCAGCTCACCATCTAGAGTAACTAACTATGGCTACACCTTC
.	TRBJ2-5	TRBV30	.	CAWSPSDTGTQYF	TGTGCCTGGAGTCCTTCGGATACCGGGACCCAGTACTTC
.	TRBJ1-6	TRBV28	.	CASSFRGGDSPLHF	TGTGCCAGCAGTTTCAGAGGGGGTGATTCACCCCTCCACTTT
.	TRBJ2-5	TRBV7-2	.	CASSLNGPGMETQYF	TGTGCCAGCAGCTTGAACGGCCCGGGGATGGAGACCCAGTACTTC
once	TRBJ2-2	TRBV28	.	CASSFTDRSGTGELFF	TGTGCCAGCAGTTTCACTGACAGGTCGGGGACCGGGGAGCTGTTTTTT
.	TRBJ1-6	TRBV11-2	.	CASSADAILLSYNSPLHF	TGTGCCAGCAGCGCAGACGCCATTCTCCTCTCCTATAATTCACCCCTCCACTTT
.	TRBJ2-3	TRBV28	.	CASSTPLTADTQYF	TGTGCCAGCAGTACCCCGCTGACGGCAGATACGCAGTATTTT
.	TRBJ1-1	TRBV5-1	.	CASSLSTRKNTEAFF	TGCGCCAGCAGCTTGAGTACCAGAAAGAACACTGAAGCTTTCTTT
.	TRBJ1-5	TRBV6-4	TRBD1	CASSEDSPGTGIQPQHF	TGTGCCAGCAGTGAAGATTCGCCAGGGACAGGGATTCAGCCCCAGCATTTT
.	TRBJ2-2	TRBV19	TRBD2	CASSIRSVPGTSGRGWTGELFF	TGTGCCAGTAGTATCCGTAGTGTTCCCGGGACTAGCGGGAGAGGGTGGACCGGGGAGCTGTTTTTT
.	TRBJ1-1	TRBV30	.	CAWRRTVNTEAFF	TGTGCCTGGAGGCGGACCGTGAACACTGAAGCTTTCTTT
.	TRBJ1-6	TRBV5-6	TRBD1	CASSSLRTGRQGPLHF	TGTGCCAGCAGCTCGCTTAGGACAGGGCGGCAAGGGCCCCTCCACTTT
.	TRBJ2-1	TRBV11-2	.	CASSPLDTSSYNEQFF	TGTGCCAGCAGCCCCTTGGACACCAGCTCCTACAATGAGCAGTTCTTC
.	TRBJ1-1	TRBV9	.	CAPPGTEAFF	TGTGCCCCTCCAGGCACTGAAGCTTTCTTT
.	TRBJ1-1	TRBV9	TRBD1	CASSVGQGNTEAFF	TGTGCCAGCAGCGTAGGACAGGGGAACACTGAAGCTTTCTTT
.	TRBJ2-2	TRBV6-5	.	CASSPLVNTGELFF	TGTGCCAGCAGTCCGTTAGTTAACACCGGGGAGCTGTTTTTT
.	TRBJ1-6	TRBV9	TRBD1	CASSGDRGSYNSPLHF	TGTGCCAGCAGTGGGGACAGGGGGTCCTATAATTCACCCCTCCACTTT
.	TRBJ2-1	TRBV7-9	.	CASSLSVLQGYNEQFF	TGTGCCAGCAGCTTATCGGTTCTACAGGGATACAATGAGCAGTTCTTC